Listed below are T cell receptor beta chains from one sample, sequenced in a study of cytomegalovirus exposure and HLA in healthy donors. Assay: immunoSEQ multiplex PCR; the TCRdb copy retains only in-frame clones and omits some. Of roughly 180,000 clones in the sample, approximately 79% are singletons; the top ten hold more than 13%. The sequenced sample consisted of PBMCs. Every receptor here comes from a man aged 45-60 years in good health and CMV-seropositive. Both conserved end residues are part of each CDR3. The order of the fields is V gene, J gene, CDR3 protein.

TRBV10-3,TRBJ1-2,CAITQGQGYGYTF
TRBV19,TRBJ1-2,CASSPLGTGHGYTF
TRBV5-6,TRBJ1-3,CASSPTQAPSGNTIYF
TRBV4-1,TRBJ2-7,CASSQGPGGGLSSYEQYF
TRBV15,TRBJ2-3,CATKSGSSTDTQYF
TRBV9,TRBJ2-4,CASSVADRKNIQYF
TRBV7-2,TRBJ2-3,CASSFGLGSTDTQYF
TRBV4-1,TRBJ2-7,CASSQVPSGGGEQYF
TRBV11-2,TRBJ2-7,CASSFGQGLTYEQYF
TRBV5-1,TRBJ1-1,CASSNPGQGHTEAFF
TRBV30,TRBJ2-6,CASPRGQGGTYSGANVLTF
TRBV5-1,TRBJ2-5,CASSLEAGALRQETQYF
TRBV5-1,TRBJ2-3,CASSLEQPRTDTQYF
TRBV28,TRBJ2-3,CASGRGDTSTDTQYF
TRBV7-8,TRBJ2-7,CASSLELGSAYEQYF
TRBV19,TRBJ2-1,CASSMAGVADNEQFF
TRBV6-1,TRBJ2-4,CASRVLAGGNIQYF
TRBV30,TRBJ2-7,CAWSVGDTYEQYF
TRBV13,TRBJ2-5,CASSGQGRKTQYF
TRBV19,TRBJ1-3,CASSSQQLSSGNTIYF
TRBV19,TRBJ2-5,CASSRDRGETQYF
TRBV4-1,TRBJ1-1,CASSQETGFTEAFF
TRBV5-1,TRBJ1-1,CASGLGQGAEAFF
TRBV27,TRBJ1-1,CASTTFQGSTEAFF
TRBV27,TRBJ2-7,CASSGGYYEQYF